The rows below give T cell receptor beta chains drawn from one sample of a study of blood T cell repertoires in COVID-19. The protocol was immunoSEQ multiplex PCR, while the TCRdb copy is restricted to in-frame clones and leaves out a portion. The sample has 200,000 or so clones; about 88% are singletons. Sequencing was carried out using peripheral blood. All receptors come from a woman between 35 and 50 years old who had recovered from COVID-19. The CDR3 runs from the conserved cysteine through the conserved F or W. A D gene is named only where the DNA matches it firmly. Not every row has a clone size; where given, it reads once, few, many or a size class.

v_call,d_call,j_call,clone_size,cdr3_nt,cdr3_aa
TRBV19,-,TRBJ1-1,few,TGTGCCAGTAGTATCAAGGGAGTAGGCACTGAAGCTTTCTTT,CASSIKGVGTEAFF
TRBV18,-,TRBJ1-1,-,TGTGCCAGCTCACCCCAGGGGAACACTGAAGCTTTCTTT,CASSPQGNTEAFF
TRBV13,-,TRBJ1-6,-,TGTGCCAGCAGCTTGGCCCCTCAGACTCAAAAAGGATCACCCCTCCACTTT,CASSLAPQTQKGSPLHF
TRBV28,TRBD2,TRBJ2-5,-,TGTGCCAGCAGTCAAACTAGCGGGGTACCATCGCAGTACTTC,CASSQTSGVPSQYF
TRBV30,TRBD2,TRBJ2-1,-,TGTGCCTGTCGACTAGCGGGAGACTTCGGTGAGCAGTTCTTC,CACRLAGDFGEQFF
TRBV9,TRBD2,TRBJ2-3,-,TGTGCCAGCAGCTTAAGACTAGCGGGAGTCACAGATACGCAGTATTTT,CASSLRLAGVTDTQYF
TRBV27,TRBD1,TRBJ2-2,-,TGTGCCAGCAAGAATCTCATGGGGACAGGGATCGTTAGGAACACCGGGGAGCTGTTTTTT,CASKNLMGTGIVRNTGELFF
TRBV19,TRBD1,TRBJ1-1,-,TGTGCCAGTAGTGTCCCGGGACAGGGGAACACTGAAGCTTTCTTT,CASSVPGQGNTEAFF
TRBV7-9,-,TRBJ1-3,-,TGTGCCAGCCGGTTCATCGTAAACTCTGGAAACACCATATATTTT,CASRFIVNSGNTIYF
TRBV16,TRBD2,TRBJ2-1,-,TGTGCCAGCAGCCAGCGGACTAGCCGTGACAATGAGCAGTTCTTC,CASSQRTSRDNEQFF
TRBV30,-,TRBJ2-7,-,TGTGCCACGAGGACAAGCTACGAGCAGTACTTC,CATRTSYEQYF
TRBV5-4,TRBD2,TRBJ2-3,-,TGTGCCAGCAGCCTGACTAGCGACCACACAGATACGCAGTATTTT,CASSLTSDHTDTQYF
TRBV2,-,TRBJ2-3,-,TGTGCCAGCAGTCCTACAGATACGCAGTATTTT,CASSPTDTQYF
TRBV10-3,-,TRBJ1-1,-,TGTGCCATCAGTGACCCAGGGGTGAACACTGAAGCTTTCTTT,CAISDPGVNTEAFF
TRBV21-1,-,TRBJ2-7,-,TGTGCCAGCAGCCGAAAAGCTCGGAGCTCCAGGGACTACGGCGAGCAGTACTTC,CASSRKARSSRDYGEQYF
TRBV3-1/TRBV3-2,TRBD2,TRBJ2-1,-,TGTGCCAGCAGCCCTTCACTAGCGGGAGGGCCCAGCTCCTACAATGAGCAGTTCTTC,CASSPSLAGGPSSYNEQFF
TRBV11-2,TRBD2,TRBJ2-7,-,TGTGCCAGCAGCTTAGCTGGAGCGGGGGTGTACGAGCAGTACTTC,CASSLAGAGVYEQYF
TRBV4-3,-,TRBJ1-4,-,TGCGCCAGCAGCCAAGATCGTGGAGCGGCAACTAATGAAAAACTGTTTTTT,CASSQDRGAATNEKLFF
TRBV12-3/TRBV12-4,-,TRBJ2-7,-,TGTGCCAGCAGTTTGGAGGGGACCTACGAGCAGTACTTC,CASSLEGTYEQYF
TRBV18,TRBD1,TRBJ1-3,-,TGTGCCAGCTCACCACCGACGGGACAGGGTTCTTCTGGAAACACCATATATTTT,CASSPPTGQGSSGNTIYF
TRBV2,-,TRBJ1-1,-,TGTGCCAGCAGTACGGGAGTGAACACTGAAGCTTTCTTT,CASSTGVNTEAFF
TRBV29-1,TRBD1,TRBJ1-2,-,TGCAGCGTTGTACAGGGGGCGATTGCTCTCTACACCTTC,CSVVQGAIALYTF
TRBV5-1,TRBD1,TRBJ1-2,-,TGCGCCAGCAGCACGGGGACAGACTATGGCTACACCTTC,CASSTGTDYGYTF
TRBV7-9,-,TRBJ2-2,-,TGTGCCAGCAGCCGTCTAAACACCGGGGAGCTGTTTTTT,CASSRLNTGELFF
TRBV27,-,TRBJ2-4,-,TGTGCCAGCAGCCCGATGTTCGGGATCGACGGCATTCAGTACTTC,CASSPMFGIDGIQYF
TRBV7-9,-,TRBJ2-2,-,TGTGCCAGCAGCTTCCGGGAGACAATGAACACCGGGGAGCTGTTTTTT,CASSFRETMNTGELFF
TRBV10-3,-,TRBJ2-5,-,TGTGCCATCAGTGAGTCGACGGGAACGGAGACCCAGTACTTC,CAISESTGTETQYF
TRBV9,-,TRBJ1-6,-,TGTGCCAGCAGCGTAAGGCAGGGCAATTCACCCCTCCACTTT,CASSVRQGNSPLHF
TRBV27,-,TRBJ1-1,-,TGTGCCAGCAGTTTTTCCTTTATGAACACTGAAGCTTTCTTT,CASSFSFMNTEAFF
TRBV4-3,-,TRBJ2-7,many,TGCGCCAGCAGCCAAGATCGGGGGGCAATCTACGAGCAGTACTTC,CASSQDRGAIYEQYF
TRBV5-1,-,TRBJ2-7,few,TGCGCCAGCAGCTTGGAGTACAGCTCCTACGAGCAGTACTTC,CASSLEYSSYEQYF
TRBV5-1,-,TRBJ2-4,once,TGCGCCAGCAGCTCTGGGGCGGCCAATAAAAACATTCAGTACTTC,CASSSGAANKNIQYF
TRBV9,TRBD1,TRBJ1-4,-,TGTGCCAGCAGCGAACGACAGGGATTGTCTGAAAAACTGTTTTTT,CASSERQGLSEKLFF
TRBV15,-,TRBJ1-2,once,TGTGCCACCAGCAGAGATAAGACAGGAGGCTATGGCTACACCTTC,CATSRDKTGGYGYTF
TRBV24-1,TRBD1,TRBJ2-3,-,TGTGCCACCAGTGCGGGACAGGGTGGCGATACGCAGTATTTT,CATSAGQGGDTQYF
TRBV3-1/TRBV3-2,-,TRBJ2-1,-,TGTGCCAGCAGTCTCTACAATGAGCAGTTCTTC,CASSLYNEQFF
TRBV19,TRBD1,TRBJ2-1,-,TGTGCCAGTAGCCCGACAGGGGGAGGCTACAATGAGCAGTTCTTC,CASSPTGGGYNEQFF